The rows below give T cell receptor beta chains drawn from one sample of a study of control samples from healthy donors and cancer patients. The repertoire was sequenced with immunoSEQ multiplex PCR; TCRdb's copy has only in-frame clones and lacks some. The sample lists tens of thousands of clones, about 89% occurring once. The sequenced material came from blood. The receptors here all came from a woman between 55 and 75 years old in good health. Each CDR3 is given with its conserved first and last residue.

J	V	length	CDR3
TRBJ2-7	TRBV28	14	CASQGAAGSYEQYF
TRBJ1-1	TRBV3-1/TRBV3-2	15	CASSRRGGARTEAFF
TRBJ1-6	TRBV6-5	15	CASSFSFPYNSPLHF
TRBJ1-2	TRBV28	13	CASSSLAGYGYTF
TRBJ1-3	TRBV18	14	CASSGGHSGNTIYF
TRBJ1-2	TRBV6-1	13	CASSEGPPYGYTF
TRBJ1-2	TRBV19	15	CASSNSAEEYYGYTF
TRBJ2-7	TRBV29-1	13	CSVEAGGVYEQYF
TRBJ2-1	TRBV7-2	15	CASSPRGLAGTEQFF
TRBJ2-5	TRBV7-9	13	CASSRGRVETQYF
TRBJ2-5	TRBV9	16	CASSASPLAPQETQYF
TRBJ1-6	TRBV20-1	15	CSASSNAGGWSPLHF
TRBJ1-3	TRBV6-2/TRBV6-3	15	CASSYSGTAGNTIYF
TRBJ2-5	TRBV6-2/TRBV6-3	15	CASSYSPDSQETQYF
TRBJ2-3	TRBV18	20	CASSPLLLAGRRESTDTQYF
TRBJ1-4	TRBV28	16	CASSSTGSSTNEKLFF
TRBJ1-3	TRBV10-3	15	CAISVGQSSGNTIYF
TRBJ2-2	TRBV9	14	CASSSGHDTGELFF
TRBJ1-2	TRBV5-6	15	CASSGTGTGTTGYTF
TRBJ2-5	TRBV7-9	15	CASSSSRTLQETQYF
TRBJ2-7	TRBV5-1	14	CASSFGSGSYEQYF
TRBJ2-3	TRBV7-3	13	CASSSRGPATQYF
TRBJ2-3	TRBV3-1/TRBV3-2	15	CASSQAGGGADTQYF
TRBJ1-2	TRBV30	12	CAWSPLNYGYTF
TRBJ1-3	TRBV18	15	CASSPETGRGNTIYF
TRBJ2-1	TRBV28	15	CASSPRLGYLDEQFF
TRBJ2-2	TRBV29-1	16	CSVVNIGGSNTGELFF
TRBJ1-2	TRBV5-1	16	CASSRQATNTNYGYTF
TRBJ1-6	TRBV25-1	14	CASSDRGDNSPLHF
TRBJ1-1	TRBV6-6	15	CASSYSDRVGTEAFF
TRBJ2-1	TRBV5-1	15	CASSLTLALYNEQFF
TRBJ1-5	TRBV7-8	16	CASSLAGTGKGQPQHF
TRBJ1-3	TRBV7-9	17	CASSFPGEGAIGNTIYF
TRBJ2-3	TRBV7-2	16	CASSLVSGGARNTQYF
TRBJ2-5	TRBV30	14	CAWRLLAGGETQYF
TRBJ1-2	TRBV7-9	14	CASSPGQGVYGYTF
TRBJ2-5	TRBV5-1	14	CASSSDRATETQYF
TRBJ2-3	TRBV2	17	CASSEALGLLGADTQYF